This passage covers 20 T cell receptor beta chains from one sample sequenced in a study of neurological immune-mediated disorders. TCRdb used MiXCR to reprocess the 5' RACE reads, holding one entry per CDR3 protein. The sample has about 52,000 distinct CDR3 sequences, 3% to 4.5% seen once; the top ten hold roughly 1.5%. Sample: PBMCs. All receptors come from a man aged 25-45 years with multiple sclerosis.

This clonotype was observed many times. The chain has TRBV20-1 and TRBJ1-4, with 11 bases aligning to TRBD1. Germline values: CDR1 DFQATT, CDR2 SNEGSKA (reference sequence). There are 16 residues in the CDR3. The V gene end was trimmed by 4 bases and the J gene end by 7 bases; junction bases not matched to a gene: 11. This CDR3 reads CSATVAPGTGGEKLFF. The CDR3, as DNA: TGCAGTGCTACTGTAGCCCCCGGGACAGGGGGTGAAAAACTGTTTTTT.

This clonotype was seen many times. V is TRBV5-1 and J is TRBJ2-7, with D maybe TRBD1 (6 bases). Germline loops: CDR1 SGHRS, CDR2 YFSETQ. The CDR3 runs 16 residues. V dropped 1 base and J dropped 3 bases, with 17 bases sitting between them. CDR3 residues: CASSLSAGQGNYEQYF. In DNA form, the CDR3 reads TGCGCCAGCAGCTTGTCGGCCGGGCAGGGGAACTACGAGCAGTACTTC.

This clonotype was counted at least ten times. The chain has TRBV3-1 and TRBJ2-1; D is unclear. The CDR3 totals 15 residues. Germline values: CDR1 LGHDT, CDR2 YNNKEL (reference sequence). V was trimmed by 1 base and J by 0 bases, leaving 7 bases between them. The CDR3 reads CASSQVRSSYNEQFF. The CDR3 nucleotides read TGTGCCAGCAGCCAAGTGCGGAGCTCCTACAATGAGCAGTTCTTC.

The sample holds a few counts of this clonotype. The chain recombines TRBV7-6 with TRBJ2-3, with 9 bases lining up with TRBD2. V shed 4 bases, J shed 4 bases, and the junction held 12 bases outside the gene matches. CDR1 SGHVS and CDR2 FNYEAQ come from the germline V gene. This CDR3 contains 17 residues. The CDR3 loop is CASSSRGRGGPADTQYF. The CDR3 DNA sequence: TGTGCCAGCAGCTCAAGAGGGCGGGGGGGTCCCGCAGATACGCAGTATTTT.

This clonotype has a count of ten or more. V gene TRBV28 combines with J gene TRBJ2-7; 12 bases are shared with TRBD1. Germline CDR1 reads MDHEN; CDR2 reads SYDVKM. The CDR3 covers 15 residues. V lost 5 bases and J lost 7; bases outside the gene matches: 9. The CDR3 sequence is CASSETGTGGGEQYF. CDR3 coding DNA: TGTGCCAGCAGTGAAACCGGGACAGGGGGCGGGGAGCAGTACTTC.

This clonotype has ten or more counts. This chain links TRBV20-1 with TRBJ2-7, with D perhaps TRBD1 (6 bases). With 6 bases removed from V and 4 bases from J, the gap between germline ends came to 13 bases. Germline V lookup: CDR1 DFQATT, CDR2 SNEGSKA (reference sequence). This CDR3 has 12 residues. CDR3: CSASTGSYEQYF. CDR3 nucleotide sequence: TGCAGTGCAAGCACAGGGTCTTACGAGCAGTACTTC.

The sample holds many counts of this clonotype. V and J are TRBV20-1 and TRBJ2-2, with 9 positions matching TRBD2. With 0 bases clipped from V and 6 bases from J, the junction kept 5 bases outside the gene matches. This CDR3 spans 15 amino acids. CDR1 is DFQATT and CDR2 is SNEGSKA in the germline V gene (reference sequence). The CDR3 spells CSARDGRGGPGELFF. CDR3 bases: TGCAGTGCTAGAGATGGGCGGGGGGGCCCCGGGGAGCTGTTTTTT.

This clonotype occurred many times. CDR3 DNA sequence: TGTGCCAGCAGCTTAGCGCCAGACTCCTACGAGCAGTACTTC. Translating gives CASSLAPDSYEQYF. The chain couples TRBV7-6 to TRBJ2-7; no clear D gene. CDR1 and CDR2 from the germline V gene are SGHVS and FNYEAQ. The CDR3 contains 14 residues. V lost 0 bases and J 0 bases, leaving 6 bases between the germline ends.

This clonotype came up many times. The rearrangement links TRBV15 to TRBJ2-2, with D unresolved. Per germline, CDR1 LNHNV and CDR2 YYDKDF (reference sequence). V lost 1 base and J lost 3, with 6 bases in between. The CDR3 sequence is 14 residues long. The CDR3 DNA reads as TGTGCCACCAGCAGAGGATCGGACACCGGGGAGCTGTTTTTT. Its translation: CATSRGSDTGELFF.

This clonotype was seen many times. V usage is TRBV29-1 and J usage is TRBJ2-3; 10 bases align to TRBD2. The CDR3 runs to 16 residues. The ends lost 0 bases at V and 1 base at J; junction bases unmatched: 4. Germline V gives CDR1 SQVTM, CDR2 ANQGSEA. The CDR3 loop is CSVEDYGTSGTDTQYF. CDR3 in DNA: TGCAGCGTTGAAGACTACGGGACTAGCGGCACAGATACGCAGTATTTT.

This clonotype was seen many times. This chain uses TRBV4-1 with TRBJ2-2; D remains unclear. V lost 4 bases and J lost 1, with 4 bases in between. The germline gives CDR1 MGHRA, CDR2 YSYEKL. This CDR3 has 13 amino acids. CDR3 region: CASSPENTGELFF. DNA of the CDR3: TGCGCCAGCAGCCCAGAGAACACCGGGGAGCTGTTTTTT.

This clonotype has a count of ten or more. The chain combines TRBV20-1 with TRBJ2-7, with a tentative D call TRBD1 (6 bases). V was clipped by 1 base and J by 7 bases, with 14 bases between them. The CDR3 spans 13 residues. CDR1 is DFQATT, CDR2 SNEGSKA, per germline (reference sequence). CDR3 DNA: TGCAGTGCTAGAGGACAGGACGTTCGGGAGCAGTACTTC. Protein: CSARGQDVREQYF.

At least ten counts were recorded for this clonotype. V and J are TRBV5-6 and TRBJ1-2; 7 nucleotides match TRBD1. Germline loops: CDR1 SGHDT, CDR2 YYEEEE. The V gene end was trimmed by 4 bases and the J gene end by 9 bases; junction bases not matched to a gene: 12. This CDR3 has 14 residues. The CDR3 DNA reads as TGTGCCAGCAGCCCACAGGGGCCCTTTATGAGCTACACCTTC. As protein: CASSPQGPFMSYTF.

In this sample, this clonotype turned up many times. The chain links TRBV12-3 or TRBV12-4 to TRBJ1-2; D is unclear. The CDR3 runs 17 residues. Trimming removed 1 base at V and 7 bases at J, with 22 bases between. The CDR3 nucleotides are TGTGCCAGCAGTTTAGGTCTTTTGGACGCTCTAACCTCTGGCTACACCTTC. Its translation: CASSLGLLDALTSGYTF.

V is TRBV20-1 and J is TRBJ1-5; tentatively, D is TRBD1 (5 bases). The CDR3 length is 15 residues. CDR1 DFQATT and CDR2 SNEGSKA come from the germline V gene (reference sequence). Between the trimmed V and J ends, which lost 6 bases and 5 bases, there was a span of 20 bases. The CDR3 spells CSAPRGGEVDQPQHF. The CDR3 DNA reads as TGCAGTGCCCCCCGCGGGGGGGAAGTCGATCAGCCCCAGCATTTT.

This clonotype came up many times. CDR3 sequence (DNA): TGTGCCAGCAGTCCTGCTGGGGCTCCGGGCTACGAGCAGTACTTC. Translating gives CASSPAGAPGYEQYF. This chain links TRBV6-5 with TRBJ2-7; possible D gene TRBD1, 5 bases. Germline V lookup: CDR1 MNHEY, CDR2 SVGAGI. The length of the CDR3 is 15 residues. V lost 5 bases to trimming and J lost 3 bases, with 17 bases between them.

This clonotype appeared many times. One end of the junction does not line up with germline, which may come from a read error. The V gene is TRBV7-2, the J gene TRBJ2-1, with 12 bases that match TRBD2. This CDR3 has 15 residues. Per the germline V gene, CDR1 is SGHTA and CDR2 is FQGNSA. CDR3 in amino acids: CASSSGLAGYSEQFF. The DNA of the CDR3 is TGTGCCAGCAGCTCAGGACTAGCGGGGTACAGTGAGCAGTTCTTC. The variable domain in full, with the rest retrieved from reference TRBV7-2 and TRBJ2-1, is GAGVSQSPSNKVTEKGKDVELRCDPISGHTALYWYRQSLGQGLEFLIYFQGNSAPDKSGLPSDRFSAERTGGSVSTLTIQRTQQEDSAVYLCASSSGLAGYSEQFFGPGTRLTVL.

This clonotype was seen repeatedly, ten times or more. The CDR3 DNA reads TGCAGTGCTAGCTATTCAGGGATTCCTAACTATGGCTACACCTTC. Protein: CSASYSGIPNYGYTF. The chain links TRBV20-1 to TRBJ1-2, with D tentatively TRBD1 (5 bases). The CDR3 is made up of 15 amino acids. Germline CDR1 is DFQATT and CDR2 is SNEGSKA (reference sequence). Trimming cost V 3 bases and J 0 bases, with 14 bases left between them.

This clonotype has more than one count but fewer than ten. V usage is TRBV5-6 and J usage is TRBJ2-3, with D unclear. V lost 3 bases and J lost 4, with 3 bases in between. Germline V gives CDR1 SGHDT, CDR2 YYEEEE. This CDR3 has 11 residues. CDR3 amino acids: CASSWSDTQYF. In DNA, the CDR3 is TGTGCCAGCAGCTGGTCAGATACGCAGTATTTT.

This clonotype came up many times. This sequence joins TRBV24-1 and TRBJ2-3, with D hard to call. CDR1 and CDR2 (germline): KGHDR, SFDVKD. CDR3 size: 13 residues. V was cut by 4 bases and J by 4 bases, with 8 bases left in between. The CDR3 DNA reads TGTGCCACCAGTGACAACAATGCAGATACGCAGTATTTT. Its protein product is CATSDNNADTQYF.